A single sample is the source of the 5 T cell receptor beta chains below, sequenced in a study of long-term antiretroviral therapy in people with HIV. The authors ran the immunoSEQ assay, v3.0, at survey level. The data were produced by immunoSEQ multiplex PCR, yet TCRdb's version contains in-frame clones alone and is incomplete. The sample yields 7,500 to 10,000 clones, about 81% seen once. The source was unsorted PBMCs, collected 0.7 years after starting antiretroviral therapy. The receptor source for this set is a man aged 35 to 55 with HIV.

This rearrangement joins TRBV28 to TRBJ1-5; D uncertain. Trimming took 3 bases from V and 9 from J, leaving 9 bases between them. The CDR3 covers 12 residues. Germline CDR1 MDHEN, CDR2 SYDVKM. In DNA, the CDR3 is TGTGCCAGCAGTTTGGGAGCGGGGCCCCAGCATTTT. Translating it yields CASSLGAGPQHF.

J is TRBJ1-1 and V is TRBV4-2, with unresolved D. Germline CDR1 reads LGHNA; CDR2 reads YNFKEQ. Trimming shortened V by 1 base and J by 6 bases, and 12 bases separated the two germline ends. This CDR3 region has 14 residues. CDR3 region: CASSQAGLSAEAFF. CDR3 bases: TGTGCCAGCAGCCAAGCGGGATTGTCAGCTGAAGCTTTCTTT.

CDR3 residues: CASSFRTVTNTGELFF. The DNA for the CDR3 is TGTGCCAGCAGCTTCCGGACCGTTACGAACACCGGGGAGCTGTTTTTT. The genes are TRBV7-2 and TRBJ2-2, with unresolved D. The CDR3 has 16 amino acids. Trimming left V 3 bases short and J 0 bases short, with 11 bases between. Germline V lookup: CDR1 SGHTA, CDR2 FQGNSA. The complete variable domain, with remaining parts taken from reference TRBV7-2 and TRBJ2-2, reads GAGVSQSPSNKVTEKGKDVELRCDPISGHTALYWYRQSLGQGLEFLIYFQGNSAPDKSGLPSDRFSAERTGGSVSTLTIQRTQQEDSAVYLCASSFRTVTNTGELFFGEGSRLTVL.

The chain has TRBV18 and TRBJ2-5; 7 nucleotides align to TRBD2. Germline V gene data show CDR1 as KGHSH and CDR2 as LQKENI. This CDR3 has 16 residues. The V segment lost 1 base and the J segment 1 base; nucleotides outside the gene matches: 6. The chain's CDR3 is CASSPREGNPQETQYF. Written as DNA, the CDR3 is TGTGCCAGCTCACCACGGGAGGGGAACCCCCAAGAGACCCAGTACTTC.

The chain recombines TRBV19 with TRBJ1-5, with D tentatively TRBD1 (5 bases). The CDR3 loop spans 12 amino acids. Looked up from germline, CDR1 is LNHDA and CDR2 is SQIVND (reference sequence). V was pared by 10 bases and J by 4 bases, with 11 bases between. Here the CDR3 DNA reads TGTGCCACCAGGGACGGTAATCAGCCCCAGCATTTT. It yields the protein CATRDGNQPQHF.